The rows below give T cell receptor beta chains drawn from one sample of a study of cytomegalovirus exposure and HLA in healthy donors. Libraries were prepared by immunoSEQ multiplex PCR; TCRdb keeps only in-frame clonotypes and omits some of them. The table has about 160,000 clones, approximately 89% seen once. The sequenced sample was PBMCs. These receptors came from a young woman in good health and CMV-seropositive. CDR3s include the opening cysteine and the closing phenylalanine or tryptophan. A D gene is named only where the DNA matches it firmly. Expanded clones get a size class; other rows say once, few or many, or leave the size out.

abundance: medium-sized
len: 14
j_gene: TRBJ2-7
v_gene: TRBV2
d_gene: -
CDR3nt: TGTGCCAGCAGTGAGGATTTGCGGGAAGAAGAGCAGTACTTC
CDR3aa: CASSEDLREEEQYF

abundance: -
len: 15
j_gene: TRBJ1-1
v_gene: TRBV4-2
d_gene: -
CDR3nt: TGTGCCAGCAGCCAAGCGGTGTCAGGACTCCCTGAAGCTTTCTTT
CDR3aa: CASSQAVSGLPEAFF

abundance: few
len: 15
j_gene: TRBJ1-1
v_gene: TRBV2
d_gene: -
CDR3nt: TGTGCCAGCAGTGATCAAGGCCAACTACTGACTGAAGCTTTCTTT
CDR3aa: CASSDQGQLLTEAFF

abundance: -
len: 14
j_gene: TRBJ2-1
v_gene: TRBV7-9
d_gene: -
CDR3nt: TGTGCCAGCAGCTTGGTCTTCCAGGGCGATGAGCAGTTCTTC
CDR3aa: CASSLVFQGDEQFF

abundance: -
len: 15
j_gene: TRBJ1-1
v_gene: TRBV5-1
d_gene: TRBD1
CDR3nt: TGCGCCAGCAGCTTTGGGGACAGGACTCACACTGAAGCTTTCTTT
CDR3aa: CASSFGDRTHTEAFF

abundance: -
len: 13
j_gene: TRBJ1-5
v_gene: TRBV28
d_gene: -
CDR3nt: TGTGCCAGCAACGGGGGTAGCAATCAGCCCCAGCATTTT
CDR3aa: CASNGGSNQPQHF

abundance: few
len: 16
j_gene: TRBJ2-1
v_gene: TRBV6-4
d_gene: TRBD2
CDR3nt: TGTGCCAGCAGCGACCGCGGGACTAGCGGGAATAATGAGCAGTTCTTC
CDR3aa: CASSDRGTSGNNEQFF

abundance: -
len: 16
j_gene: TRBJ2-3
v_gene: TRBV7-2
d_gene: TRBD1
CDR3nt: TGTGCCAGCAGCCCCTCCGGGACAGCTAGCACAGATACGCAGTATTTT
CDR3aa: CASSPSGTASTDTQYF

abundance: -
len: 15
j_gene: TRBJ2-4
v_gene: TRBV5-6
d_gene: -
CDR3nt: TGTGCCAGCAGCATGATCAGGACAGATGAAAACATTCAGTACTTC
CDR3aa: CASSMIRTDENIQYF

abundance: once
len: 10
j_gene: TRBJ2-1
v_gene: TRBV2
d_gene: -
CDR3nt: TGTGCCAGCAGTGCGAATGAGCAGTTCTTC
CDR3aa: CASSANEQFF

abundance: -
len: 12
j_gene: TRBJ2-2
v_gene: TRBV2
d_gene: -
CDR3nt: TGTGCCAGCAGTCCTAGAGCCGGGGAGCTGTTTTTT
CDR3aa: CASSPRAGELFF

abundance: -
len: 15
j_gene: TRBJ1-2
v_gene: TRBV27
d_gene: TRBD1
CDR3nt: TGTGCCAGCCGATATTTAGGGACAGGGGGTAATGGCTACACCTTC
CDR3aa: CASRYLGTGGNGYTF

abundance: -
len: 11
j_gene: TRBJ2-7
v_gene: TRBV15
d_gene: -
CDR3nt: TGTGCCACCAGCCTAGGCAACGAGCAGTACTTC
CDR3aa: CATSLGNEQYF

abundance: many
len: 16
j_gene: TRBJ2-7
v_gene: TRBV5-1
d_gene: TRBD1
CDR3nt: TGCGCCAGCAGCCGCAACGGACAGGGTAGAGTCTACGAGCAGTACTTC
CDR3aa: CASSRNGQGRVYEQYF

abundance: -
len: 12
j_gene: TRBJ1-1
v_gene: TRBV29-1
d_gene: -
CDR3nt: TGCAGCGTTTGGGCGGGTAGAGCTGAAGCTTTCTTT
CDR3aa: CSVWAGRAEAFF

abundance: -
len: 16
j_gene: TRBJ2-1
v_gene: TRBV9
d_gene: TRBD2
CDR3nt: TGTGCCAGCAGCGTAACCGGGACTAGCGGGACGTCGGAGCAGTTCTTC
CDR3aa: CASSVTGTSGTSEQFF

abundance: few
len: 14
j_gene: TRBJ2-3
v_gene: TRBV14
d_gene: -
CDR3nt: TGTGCCAGCAGCCATCAGCGGAGCACAGATACGCAGTATTTT
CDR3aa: CASSHQRSTDTQYF

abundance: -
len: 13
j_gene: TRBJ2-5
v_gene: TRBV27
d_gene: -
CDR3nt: TGTGCCAGCAGTCCCAGGAAACAAGAGACCCAGTACTTC
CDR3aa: CASSPRKQETQYF

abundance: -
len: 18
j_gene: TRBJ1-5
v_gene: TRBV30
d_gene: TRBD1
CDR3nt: TGTGCCTGGAGTTCAAAATCCGGGACAGACTATACAAATCAGCCCCAGCATTTT
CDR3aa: CAWSSKSGTDYTNQPQHF

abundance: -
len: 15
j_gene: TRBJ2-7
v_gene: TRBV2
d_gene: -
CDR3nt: TGTGCCAGCAATCAAAAGGTGGCCAAATCGGGCGAGCAGTACTTC
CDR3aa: CASNQKVAKSGEQYF

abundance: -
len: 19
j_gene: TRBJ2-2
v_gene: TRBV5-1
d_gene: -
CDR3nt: TGCGCCAGCAGCTGGGGGACAGGTTCCGAAGCGGGAAGCACCGGGGAGCTGTTTTTT
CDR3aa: CASSWGTGSEAGSTGELFF

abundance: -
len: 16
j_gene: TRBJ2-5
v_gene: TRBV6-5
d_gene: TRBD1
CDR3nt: TGTGCCAGCAGTTCCATCGGGACAGGGTATGGAGAGACCCAGTACTTC
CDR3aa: CASSSIGTGYGETQYF

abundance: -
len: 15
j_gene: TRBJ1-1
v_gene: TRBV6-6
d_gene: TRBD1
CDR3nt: TGTGCCAGCAGTCAGAGCTCCGGGACAGGGGGAAGGGCTTTCTTT
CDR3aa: CASSQSSGTGGRAFF

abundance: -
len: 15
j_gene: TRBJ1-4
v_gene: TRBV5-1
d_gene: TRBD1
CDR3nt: TGCGCCAGCAGGGCCGACAACAGGGGGGTTGAAAAACTGTTTTTT
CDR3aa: CASRADNRGVEKLFF

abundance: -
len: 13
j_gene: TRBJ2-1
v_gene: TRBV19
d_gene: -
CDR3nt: TGTGCCAGTAGCAGGGACATCCACAATGAGCAGTTCTTC
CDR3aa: CASSRDIHNEQFF

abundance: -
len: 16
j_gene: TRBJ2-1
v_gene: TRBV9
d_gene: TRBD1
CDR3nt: TGTGCCAGCAGCGTTAGGGGACAGGGGGCGGACAATGAGCAGTTCTTC
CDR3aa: CASSVRGQGADNEQFF

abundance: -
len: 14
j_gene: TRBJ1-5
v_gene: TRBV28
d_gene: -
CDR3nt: TGTGCCAGCAGTCCCCGGCAGGGTGGACAGCCCCAGCATTTT
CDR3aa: CASSPRQGGQPQHF

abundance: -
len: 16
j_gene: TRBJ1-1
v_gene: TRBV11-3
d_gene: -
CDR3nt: TGTGCCAGCAGCTTAGAGGGTTGGGGCGTCGGCACTGAAGCTTTCTTT
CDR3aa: CASSLEGWGVGTEAFF

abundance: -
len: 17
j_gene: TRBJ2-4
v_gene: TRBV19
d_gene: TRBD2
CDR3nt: TGTGCCAGTAGTCCGGGACTAGCGGGAGAAGCCAAAAACATTCAGTACTTC
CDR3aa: CASSPGLAGEAKNIQYF

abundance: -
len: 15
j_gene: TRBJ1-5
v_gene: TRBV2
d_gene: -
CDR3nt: TGTGCCAGTACCGGGACAACAAACGGTCTGGAGCCCCAGCATTTT
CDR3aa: CASTGTTNGLEPQHF

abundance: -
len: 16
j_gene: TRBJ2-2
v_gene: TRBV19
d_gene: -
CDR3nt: TGTGCCAGTAGTATACAGGGGGGTTTGAACACCGGGGAGCTGTTTTTT
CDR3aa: CASSIQGGLNTGELFF